This TCR beta chain was captured by sequencing in a study of a mutant IDH1 vaccine in newly diagnosed glioma. A remark on this clone: Its antigen is currently unknown.

The data were produced by immunoSEQ multiplex PCR, yet TCRdb's version contains in-frame clones alone and is incomplete. The table lists tens of thousands of clones, around 76% of them singletons. Indicated time point: week 23, last vaccination. Each vaccine dose was 300 ug of mutant IDH1 20-mer peptide, with topical imiquimod. V shed 4 bases, J shed 3 bases, and the junction held 2 bases outside the gene matches. The germline gives CDR1 SGHNT, CDR2 YYREEE (reference sequence). The CDR3 covers 15 residues. This TCR derives from a man between 50 and 59 years old with glioma. The specimen was PBMCs, collected from a glioma patient whose treatment included an IDH1 peptide vaccine. V gene TRBV5-4 combines with J gene TRBJ2-7, with 15 nucleotides matching TRBD2. CDR3 region: CASSGTSGGNYEQYF. CDR3 in DNA: TGTGCCAGCAGCGGGACTAGCGGGGGGAACTACGAGCAGTACTTC. Filled out from reference TRBV5-4 and TRBJ2-7, the complete variable domain reads ETGVTQSPTHLIKTRGQQVTLRCSSQSGHNTVSWYQQALGQGPQFIFQYYREEENGRGNFPPRFSGLQFPNYSSELNVNALELDDSALYLCASSGTSGGNYEQYFGPGTRLTVT.